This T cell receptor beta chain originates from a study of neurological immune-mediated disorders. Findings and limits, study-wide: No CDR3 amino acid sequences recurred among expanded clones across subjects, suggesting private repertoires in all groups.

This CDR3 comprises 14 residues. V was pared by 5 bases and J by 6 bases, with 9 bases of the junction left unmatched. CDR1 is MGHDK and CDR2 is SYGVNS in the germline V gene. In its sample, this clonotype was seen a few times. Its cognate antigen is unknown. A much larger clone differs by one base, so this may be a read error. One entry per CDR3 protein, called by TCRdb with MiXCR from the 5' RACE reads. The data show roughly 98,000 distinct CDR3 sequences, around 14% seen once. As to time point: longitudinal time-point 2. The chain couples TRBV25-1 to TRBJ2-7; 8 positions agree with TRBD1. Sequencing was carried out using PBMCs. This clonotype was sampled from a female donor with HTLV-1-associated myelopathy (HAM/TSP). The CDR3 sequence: CASSPVTGAFEQYF. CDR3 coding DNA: TGTGCCAGCAGTCCCGTGACAGGGGCGTTCGAGCAGTACTTC.